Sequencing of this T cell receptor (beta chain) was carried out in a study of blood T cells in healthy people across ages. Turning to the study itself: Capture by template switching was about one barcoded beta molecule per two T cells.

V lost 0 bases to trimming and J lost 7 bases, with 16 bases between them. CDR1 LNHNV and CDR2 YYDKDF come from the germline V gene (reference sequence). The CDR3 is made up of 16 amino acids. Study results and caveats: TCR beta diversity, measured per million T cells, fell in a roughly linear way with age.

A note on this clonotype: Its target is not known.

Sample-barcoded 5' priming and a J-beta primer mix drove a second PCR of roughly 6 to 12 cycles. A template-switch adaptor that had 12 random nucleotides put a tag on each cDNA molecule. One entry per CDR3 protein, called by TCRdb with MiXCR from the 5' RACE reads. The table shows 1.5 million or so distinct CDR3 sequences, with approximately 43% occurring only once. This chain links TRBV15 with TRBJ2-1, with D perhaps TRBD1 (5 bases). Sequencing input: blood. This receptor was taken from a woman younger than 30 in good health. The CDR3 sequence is CATSRDGAQMGNEQFF. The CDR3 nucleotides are TGTGCCACCAGCAGAGATGGGGCCCAGATGGGGAATGAGCAGTTCTTC.